Detailed here is one T cell receptor beta chain. This sample was included in a study of blood T cell repertoires in COVID-19. Study-level background: The study drew acute and convalescent COVID-19 samples from the United States, Italy and Spain.

Per the germline V gene, CDR1 is LNHNV and CDR2 is YYDKDF (reference sequence). The ends were cut back, 1 base at V and 0 bases at J, with 7 bases in the middle. This CDR3 comprises 15 residues. Original data processing: Amplification of reference gene primers was used by the study to estimate nucleated cell counts. Here immunoSEQ multiplex PCR was the method, and the copy in TCRdb shows in-frame clones only, minus some. V and J calls and clone size are copied from that table; D and trimming were computed from the DNA. The repertoire holds more than 300,000 clones, more than 75% seen once, with more than 1.5% in the top ten.

The chain recombines TRBV15 with TRBJ2-4; unclear D gene. The sequence was obtained from a man aged 35-49 years in a cohort exposed to, infected with or recovered from COVID-19 (not recorded which). Sequencing was carried out using PBMCs or T cells enriched from blood (not recorded which). CDR3 DNA sequence: TGTGCCACCAGCAGAGGAGGTATAGCCAAAAACATTCAGTACTTC. This codes for CATSRGGIAKNIQYF.